Shown below are 17 T cell receptor beta chains from a single sample sequenced in a study of blood T cell repertoires in COVID-19. The method was immunoSEQ multiplex PCR; TCRdb's version includes in-frame clones alone and lacks a portion of them. This sample yields 300,000 or so clones, of which roughly 90% are seen a single time; nearly 6.5% belongs to the top ten. The specimen sequenced was peripheral blood. The receptors derive from a man younger than 30 who had recovered from COVID-19.

This chain joins TRBV6-1 and TRBJ2-4; a possible D gene is TRBD1 (6 bases). Germline CDR1 reads MNHNS; CDR2 reads SASEGT. There are 14 residues in the CDR3. V gave up 4 bases and J gave up 2 bases, with 9 bases separating them. CDR3 loop: CASSGQGSKNIQYF. CDR3 DNA sequence: TGTGCCAGCAGTGGTCAGGGGTCCAAAAACATTCAGTACTTC.

This rearrangement joins TRBV6-6 to TRBJ1-2, with 10 bases lining up with TRBD1. V lost 5 bases to trimming and J lost 6 bases; unmatched junction nucleotides: 9. Germline CDR1 is MNHNY and CDR2 is SVGAGI (reference sequence). This CDR3 is 15 amino acids long. This chain's CDR3 is CASSTAGGTGDGYTF. The CDR3 DNA reads TGTGCCAGCAGTACGGCTGGAGGGACAGGGGATGGCTACACCTTC.

This clone showed up just once. The rearrangement uses TRBV20-1 and TRBJ1-2, with 7 bases aligning to TRBD1. Trimming removed 3 bases from V and 4 bases from J; junction bases left unmatched: 14. The CDR3 totals 16 residues. The germline gives CDR1 DFQATT, CDR2 SNEGSKA (reference sequence). The CDR3 region is CSASGQGVSDPYGYTF. Here the CDR3 DNA reads TGCAGTGCTAGTGGCCAGGGGGTGTCGGACCCCTATGGCTACACCTTC.

Details on this clone: An end of the junction does not agree with germline; a read error may underlie this. The chain couples TRBV9 to TRBJ2-2, with 7 bases that match TRBD2. This CDR3 region has 17 residues. Looked up from germline, CDR1 is SGDLS and CDR2 is YYNGEE. This CDR3 reads CASSPLAAGMNAGELFF. In DNA form, the CDR3 reads TGTGCCAGCAGCCCTCTAGCAGCGGGGATGAACGCCGGGGAGCTGTTTTTT.

This chain joins TRBV20-1 and TRBJ2-7; 7 nucleotides match TRBD2. The CDR3 is 14 amino acids. After removal of 3 bases from V and 5 bases from J, the junction contained 10 bases not matched to a gene. Germline-derived CDR1 and CDR2 are DFQATT and SNEGSKA (reference sequence). The CDR3 loop is CSASNTGGANEQYF. CDR3 DNA: TGCAGTGCTAGTAACACGGGAGGAGCTAACGAGCAGTACTTC.

The chain employs TRBV5-1 and TRBJ2-5; TRBD2 aligns across 12 bases. In germline, CDR1 is SGHRS, CDR2 YFSETQ. The CDR3 runs 16 residues. Unmatched junction bases numbered 7, after V lost 3 bases and J lost 4 bases. In DNA, the CDR3 is TGCGCCAGCAGCTACTCACTAGCGGGGGGACGAGAGACCCAGTACTTC. It encodes CASSYSLAGGRETQYF.

The V gene is TRBV15, the J gene TRBJ2-7, with D unresolved. Germline CDR1 is LNHNV and CDR2 is YYDKDF (reference sequence). The CDR3 length is 17 residues. Between the trimmed V and J ends, which lost 0 bases and 4 bases, there was a span of 19 bases. The CDR3 DNA is TGTGCCACCAGCAGAGATCTTTCTCGGGTCCTGGCTTACGAGCAGTACTTC. Encoded protein: CATSRDLSRVLAYEQYF.

This clone showed up just once. This rearrangement joins TRBV7-9 to TRBJ1-6, with unresolved D. The CDR3 runs to 14 residues. V lost 1 base and J 6 bases, leaving 7 bases between the germline ends. The germline gives CDR1 SEHNR, CDR2 FQNEAQ (reference sequence). The CDR3 DNA reads as TGTGCCAGCAGCTTAGGGCAGGTTAATTCACCCCTCCACTTT. Protein product: CASSLGQVNSPLHF. Based on the CDR3 plus reference TRBV7-9 and TRBJ1-6, the full variable domain is DTGVSQNPRHKITKRGQNVTFRCDPISEHNRLYWYRQTLGQGPEFLTYFQNEAQLEKSRLLSDRFSAERPKGSFSTLEIQRTEQGDSAMYLCASSLGQVNSPLHFGNGTRLTVT.

This rearrangement joins TRBV19 to TRBJ1-2; possible D gene TRBD1, 5 bases. This CDR3 spans 13 amino acids. The ends were cut back, 4 bases at V and 1 base at J, with 7 bases in the middle. The germline CDR1 and CDR2 sequences are LNHDA and SQIVND (reference sequence). CDR3 sequence: CASSRQYNYGYTF. CDR3 in DNA: TGTGCCAGTAGTAGACAGTATAACTATGGCTACACCTTC.

This sequence joins TRBV25-1 and TRBJ1-1; the D gene is possibly TRBD1 (5 bases). V was shortened by 3 bases and J by 11 bases, with 10 bases between the two germline ends. Germline V CDR1 and CDR2: MGHDK, SYGVNS. The CDR3 covers 11 residues. CDR3 coding DNA: TGTGCCAGCAGTGACCCAGGGCCCGCTTTCTTT. Protein sequence: CASSDPGPAFF.

The gene calls are TRBV7-9 and TRBJ1-4; 8 positions agree with TRBD1. The CDR3 loop spans 17 amino acids. Germline V gene lookup returns CDR1 SEHNR and CDR2 FQNEAQ (reference sequence). V lost 1 base to trimming and J lost 10 bases; unmatched junction nucleotides: 14. CDR3 sequence reads: CASSLEYYGTGGVKLFF. The DNA for the CDR3 is TGTGCCAGCAGCTTAGAATACTACGGGACAGGAGGAGTAAAACTGTTTTTT.

The genes are TRBV5-8 and TRBJ2-7, with 7 bases that match TRBD1. The germline CDR1 and CDR2 sequences are SGHTS and YDEGEE. This CDR3 is 16 amino acids long. The junction had 8 bases not matched to a gene; V was cut back by 0 bases and J by 2 bases. CDR3 sequence reads: CASSLASGTVPYEQYF. CDR3 sequence (DNA): TGTGCCAGCAGCTTGGCCTCCGGGACAGTTCCCTACGAGCAGTACTTC.

The genes are TRBV12-3 or TRBV12-4 and TRBJ1-4; D is perhaps TRBD1 (6 bases). V lost 1 base and J lost 13, with 13 bases in between. The CDR3 runs 13 residues. Written as DNA, the CDR3 is TGTGCCAGCAGTTTAGGGCCCCAGGGGAGACTGTTTTTT. This translates into CASSLGPQGRLFF.

V gene TRBV5-1 combines with J gene TRBJ2-3; TRBD2 matches at 14 bases. Germline CDR1 is SGHRS and CDR2 is YFSETQ. J lost 0 bases, V lost 3 bases, and 6 bases had no gene match. CDR3 length: 18 amino acids. CDR3 DNA: TGCGCCAGCAGCTCGGGACTAGCGGGGGCCTCTAGCACAGATACGCAGTATTTT. It yields the protein CASSSGLAGASSTDTQYF.

The chain recombines TRBV7-2 with TRBJ1-6, with D perhaps TRBD1 (6 bases). V was cut by 1 base and J by 6 bases, with 10 bases left in between. The CDR3 sequence is 15 residues long. Germline V gene lookup returns CDR1 SGHTA and CDR2 FQGNSA. CDR3 sequence: CASSLVTGTNSPLHF. The CDR3 coding sequence is TGTGCCAGCAGCTTAGTCACAGGGACTAATTCACCCCTCCACTTT.

This chain connects TRBV7-6 to TRBJ1-3, with no clear D. The V end lost 5 bases, the J end lost 1 base, and 9 bases lay between the germline ends. The CDR3 sequence is 14 residues long. Per the germline V gene, CDR1 is SGHVS and CDR2 is FNYEAQ. Written as DNA, the CDR3 is TGTGCCAGCAGCCCCACCGGGTCTGGAAACACCATATATTTT. Amino acid sequence: CASSPTGSGNTIYF. Filled out from reference TRBV7-6 and TRBJ1-3, the complete variable domain reads GAGVSQSPRYKVTKRGQDVALRCDPISGHVSLYWYRQALGQGPEFLTYFNYEAQQDKSGLPNDRFSAERPEGSISTLTIQRTEQRDSAMYRCASSPTGSGNTIYFGEGSWLTVV.

The CDR3 reads CASSQERGGGGAPGANVLTF. Here the CDR3 DNA reads TGCGCCAGCAGCCAAGAAAGAGGCGGAGGGGGCGCCCCTGGGGCCAACGTCCTGACTTTC. The chain joins TRBV4-1 to TRBJ2-6, with D maybe TRBD1 (7 bases). The CDR3 covers 20 residues. Germline lookup yields CDR1 MGHRA and CDR2 YSYEKL. The V end lost 0 bases, the J end lost 2 bases, and 20 bases lay between the germline ends.